This is a list of T cell receptor beta chains from one sample in a study of long-term antiretroviral therapy in people with HIV. Profiling relied on immunoSEQ multiplex PCR, and the TCRdb table lists in-frame clones only, not all of them. The sample contains about 20,000 clones, approximately 88% of which appear only once. The sample consisted of unsorted PBMCs, taken 1.2 years after starting antiretroviral therapy. These TCRs come from a woman between 40 and 50 years old with HIV. CDR3s include the opening cysteine and the closing phenylalanine or tryptophan.

V	J	CDR3
TRBV15	TRBJ2-1	CATSRDRGYEQFF
TRBV7-2	TRBJ2-3	CASSSWGEYGTDTQYF
TRBV28	TRBJ2-5	CASSFNPGGSQETQYF
TRBV7-9	TRBJ2-3	CASSPGQGPDTQYF
TRBV5-1	TRBJ2-2	CASSSQGNTGELFF
TRBV2	TRBJ1-1	CASSGYRGEATEAFF
TRBV28	TRBJ2-4	CASSLWLSGGDEDGNIQYF
TRBV6-5	TRBJ1-1	CASSYVAGNTEAFF
TRBV27	TRBJ1-1	CASRTNRGDTEAFF
TRBV5-1	TRBJ2-3	CASSLTGDTDTQYF
TRBV4-3	TRBJ2-7	CASSRPPDPYEQYF
TRBV7-2	TRBJ2-2	CASSLIVREAPNTGELFF
TRBV10-3	TRBJ2-1	CAISNRPEGHEQFF
TRBV27	TRBJ2-3	CASRGLIQDTQYF
TRBV2	TRBJ2-2	CASSRTGVNTGELFF
TRBV10-3	TRBJ2-1	CAISPGPVNEQFF
TRBV19	TRBJ2-2	CAAAPGLAGPPDTGELFF
TRBV9	TRBJ2-2	CASSALQGANTGELFF
TRBV7-7	TRBJ2-1	CASSLGTSGSGEQFF
TRBV7-8	TRBJ2-7	CASSLAPNYEQYF
TRBV19	TRBJ2-1	CASSIVTLAGGPTYNEQFF
TRBV28	TRBJ1-1	CASSLGTGVNTEAFF
TRBV10-3	TRBJ1-1	CAIRTDQGATEAFF
TRBV6-5	TRBJ1-4	CASSVFNTGEKLFF
TRBV25-1	TRBJ1-1	CASSPGQGEAFF
TRBV7-9	TRBJ2-2	CASSLNTGELFF
TRBV28	TRBJ1-5	CASSFLTLLSNQPQHF
TRBV9	TRBJ1-4	CASSSSTGMATNEKLFF
TRBV2	TRBJ2-1	CASSEGVLSYNEQFF
TRBV19	TRBJ2-5	CASSIGIGKETQYF
TRBV6-5	TRBJ2-7	CASSYGAQNSYEQYF
TRBV7-9	TRBJ2-1	CASSPRLAGALYNEQFF
TRBV4-3	TRBJ2-3	CASRPELAWSTDTQYF
TRBV4-2	TRBJ2-3	CASSQRLAGADTQYF
TRBV6-5	TRBJ1-1	CASSSPTGANTEAFF
TRBV5-1	TRBJ2-1	CASSSGGGRDNEQFF
TRBV10-3	TRBJ1-1	CAIRDRGSYGEAFF
TRBV9	TRBJ2-7	CASSVEAGGGYEQYF
TRBV4-1	TRBJ1-2	CASSQGQGALESANYGYTF
TRBV9	TRBJ1-1	CASSVFPEAFF
TRBV6-5	TRBJ2-5	CASSNSGRPEETQYF
TRBV5-4	TRBJ2-7	CASSLAGQTYEQYF
TRBV5-1	TRBJ1-3	CASSHGTGVSGNTIYF
TRBV5-4	TRBJ2-5	CASSLAGLEETQYF
TRBV7-6	TRBJ1-3	CASSSWTGRGNTIYF
TRBV27	TRBJ1-1	CASSRGLNTEAFF